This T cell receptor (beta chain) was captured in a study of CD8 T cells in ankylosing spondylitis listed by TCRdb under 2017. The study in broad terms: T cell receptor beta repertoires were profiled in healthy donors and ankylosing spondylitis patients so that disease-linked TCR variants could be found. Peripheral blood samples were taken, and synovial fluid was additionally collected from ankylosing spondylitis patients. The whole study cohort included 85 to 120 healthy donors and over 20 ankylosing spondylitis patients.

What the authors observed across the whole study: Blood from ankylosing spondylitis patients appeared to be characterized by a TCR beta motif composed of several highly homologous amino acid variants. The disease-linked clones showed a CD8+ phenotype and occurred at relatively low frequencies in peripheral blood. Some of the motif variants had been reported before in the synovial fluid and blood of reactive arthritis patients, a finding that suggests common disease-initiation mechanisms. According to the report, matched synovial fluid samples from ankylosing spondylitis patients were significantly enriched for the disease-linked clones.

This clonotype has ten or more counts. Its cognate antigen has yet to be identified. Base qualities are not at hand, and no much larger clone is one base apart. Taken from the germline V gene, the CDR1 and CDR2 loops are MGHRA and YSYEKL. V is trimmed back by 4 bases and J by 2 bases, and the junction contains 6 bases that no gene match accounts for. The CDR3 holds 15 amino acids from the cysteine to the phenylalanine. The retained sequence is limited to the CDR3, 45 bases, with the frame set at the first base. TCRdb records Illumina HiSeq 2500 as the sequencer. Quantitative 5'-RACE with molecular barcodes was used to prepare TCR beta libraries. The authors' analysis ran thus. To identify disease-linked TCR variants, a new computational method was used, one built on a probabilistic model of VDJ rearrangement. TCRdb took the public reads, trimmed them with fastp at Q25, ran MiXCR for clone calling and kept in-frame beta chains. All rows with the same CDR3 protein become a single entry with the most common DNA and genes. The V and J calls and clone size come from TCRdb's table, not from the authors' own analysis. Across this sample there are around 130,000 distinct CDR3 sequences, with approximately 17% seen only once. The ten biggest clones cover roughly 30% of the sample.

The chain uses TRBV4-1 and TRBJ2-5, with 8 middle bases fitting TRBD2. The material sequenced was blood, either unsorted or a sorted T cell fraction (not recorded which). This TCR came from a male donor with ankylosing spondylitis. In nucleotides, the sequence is TGCGCCAGCAGCCCAACTAGCGGATCACAAGAGACCCAGTACTTC. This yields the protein CASSPTSGSQETQYF.